Shown below are 10 T cell receptor beta chains from a single sample sequenced in a study of blood T cell repertoires in COVID-19. TCRdb's copy holds only in-frame clones and misses some; the assay was immunoSEQ multiplex PCR. The sample contains roughly 100,000 clones, around 86% of which appear only once. Sequenced: peripheral blood. The receptors stem from a man aged 50-59 years with acute or convalescent COVID-19.

The chain has TRBV2 and TRBJ2-5, with a tentative D call TRBD1 (6 bases). V was shortened by 10 bases and J by 0 bases, with 12 bases between the two germline ends. From germline, CDR1 is SNHLY and CDR2 FYNNEI. CDR3 size: 13 residues. The CDR3 DNA reads as TGTGCCACCAAACAGGGAGACCAAGAGACCCAGTACTTC. Encoded protein: CATKQGDQETQYF.

A single count supports this clone. The CDR3 protein is CASSEALGGGGHNEQFF. The CDR3 region has the DNA TGTGCCAGCAGTGAAGCGCTAGGAGGGGGGGGCCACAATGAGCAGTTCTTC. This chain joins TRBV2 and TRBJ2-1; D possibly corresponds to TRBD2 (7 bases). The ends were cut back, 0 bases at V and 5 bases at J, with 17 bases in the middle. The CDR3 has 17 amino acids. Germline CDR1 is SNHLY and CDR2 is FYNNEI. The whole variable domain, filled in from reference TRBV2 and TRBJ2-1, reads EPEVTQTPSHQVTQMGQEVILRCVPISNHLYFYWYRQILGQKVEFLVSFYNNEISEKSEIFDDQFSVERPDGSNFTLKIRSTKLEDSAMYFCASSEALGGGGHNEQFFGPGTRLTVL.

The rearrangement links TRBV6-5 to TRBJ2-2; 7 bases align to TRBD2. The CDR3 totals 15 residues. In germline, CDR1 is MNHEY, CDR2 SVGAGI. The V segment lost 3 bases and the J segment 4 bases; nucleotides outside the gene matches: 5. This chain's CDR3 is CASSYRQRGTGELFF. The CDR3 DNA sequence: TGTGCCAGCAGTTATAGGCAGCGGGGCACCGGGGAGCTGTTTTTT.

In DNA, the CDR3 is TGTGCCAGCAGCTTATCAGGGTTCACTGAAGCTTTCTTT. Translation gives CASSLSGFTEAFF. The rearrangement joins TRBV11-1 to TRBJ1-1, with a weak D call TRBD1 (5 bases). The CDR3 is made up of 13 amino acids. Per the germline V gene, CDR1 is SGHAT and CDR2 is FQDESV (reference sequence). V was cut by 2 bases and J by 4 bases, with 8 bases left in between.

V is TRBV19 and J is TRBJ2-3; D may be TRBD2 (7 bases). Per germline, CDR1 LNHDA and CDR2 SQIVND (reference sequence). The CDR3 has 14 residues. With 7 bases removed from V and 0 bases from J, the gap between germline ends came to 11 bases. CDR3: CASKAGASTDTQYF. The DNA of the CDR3 is TGTGCCAGTAAGGCGGGGGCTAGCACAGATACGCAGTATTTT.

The chain joins TRBV7-8 to TRBJ2-7, with 8 nucleotides matching TRBD1. The germline CDR1 and CDR2 sequences are SGHVS and FQNEAQ. The CDR3 extends over 15 amino acids. J lost 3 bases, V lost 4 bases, and 8 bases had no gene match. This chain's CDR3 is CASSSTDRAFYEQYF. The CDR3 DNA is TGTGCCAGCAGCTCAACGGACAGGGCGTTCTACGAGCAGTACTTC. Using reference TRBV7-8 and TRBJ2-7 for the parts outside the CDR3, the full variable domain is GAGVSQSPRYKVAKRGQDVALRCDPISGHVSLFWYQQALGQGPEFLTYFQNEAQLDKSGLPSDRFFAERPEGSVSTLKIQRTQQEDSAVYLCASSSTDRAFYEQYFGPGTRLTVT.

The rearrangement links TRBV6-2 or TRBV6-3 to TRBJ1-3; the D is unclear. There are 16 residues in the CDR3. V lost 2 bases and J lost 0, with 11 bases in between. Germline-derived CDR1 and CDR2 are MNHEY and SVGEGT. CDR3 DNA sequence: TGTGCCAGCAGTTACCCGACACGGATCTCTGGAAACACCATATATTTT. Residues: CASSYPTRISGNTIYF.

J is TRBJ2-7 and V is TRBV5-5; D is ambiguous. In germline, CDR1 is SGHKS, CDR2 YYEKEE (reference sequence). Trimming took off 0 bases at V and 0 bases at J, with 4 bases between the two ends. This CDR3 has 13 amino acids. CDR3 region: CASSLGSSYEQYF. CDR3 nucleotide sequence: TGTGCCAGCAGCTTGGGCAGCTCCTACGAGCAGTACTTC.

V and J are TRBV3-1 (or the pseudogene TRBV3-2) and TRBJ2-3; TRBD1 aligns across 9 bases. Germline loops: CDR1 LGHDT, CDR2 YNNKEL (reference sequence). V gave up 5 bases and J gave up 3 bases; unmatched junction bases: 6. The CDR3 is 15 residues long. The CDR3 nucleotides read TGTGCCAGCAGCGAAACAGGGGGCAGGACAGATACGCAGTATTTT. As protein: CASSETGGRTDTQYF.

The chain joins TRBV2 to TRBJ1-2, with D possibly matching TRBD1 (6 bases). Trimming cost V 0 bases and J 8 bases, with 13 bases left between them. Germline V gives CDR1 SNHLY, CDR2 FYNNEI. This CDR3 contains 14 residues. DNA of the CDR3: TGTGCCAGCAGTGAAGCTTACAGGGCGGGCGGCTACACCTTC. Its protein product is CASSEAYRAGGYTF.